These 21 T cell receptor beta chains came from one sample sequenced in a study of blood T cell repertoires in COVID-19 (dated by TCRdb to between 2020 and 2021). The library was made by the immunoSEQ multiplex PCR assay. The table was pulled from immuneACCESS by TCRdb, which kept in-frame rearrangements only. Such tables lose some clones; where checked, under half of the loss comes from unresolved V genes, and the rest has no known cause. The sample data list a few hundred thousand clones, and roughly 85% of these were observed just once. The ten most abundant clones make up roughly 3.6% of the sample. Sequences were obtained from peripheral blood. The receptors were sampled from a woman aged 18-30 years with acute or convalescent COVID-19.

The chain is built from TRBV5-4 and TRBJ2-7; TRBD2 matches 12 bases. Germline V gives CDR1 SGHNT, CDR2 YYREEE (reference sequence). The CDR3 spans 16 residues. Trimming cost V 5 bases and J 0 bases; bases outside gene matches: 6. The DNA for the CDR3 is TGTGCCAGCAGACCCACTAGCGGGGGGTCCTCCTACGAGCAGTACTTC. Translated, it gives CASRPTSGGSSYEQYF.

The CDR3 bases are TGTGCCAGCAGCCCCTCTGGCGGTTGGACCCACACCGGAGGGCAGTACTTC. Translation: CASSPSGGWTHTGGQYF. The genes are TRBV9 and TRBJ2-7; the D gene is possibly TRBD2 (5 bases). Germline CDR1 SGDLS, CDR2 YYNGEE. This CDR3 contains 17 residues. Trimming pared 4 bases from V and 9 bases from J, leaving 29 bases between.

This clone was detected only once. The J gene is TRBJ1-3, the V gene TRBV5-6; D gene ambiguous. The CDR3 loop spans 15 amino acids. Germline CDR1 reads SGHDT; CDR2 reads YYEEEE. The ends were cut back, 0 bases at V and 0 bases at J, with 7 bases in the middle. DNA of the CDR3: TGTGCCAGCAGCTTGGTCGGGGACTCTGGAAACACCATATATTTT. It translates to CASSLVGDSGNTIYF.

The J gene is TRBJ2-5, the V gene TRBV5-1; weak D call: TRBD1 (6 bases). There are 14 residues in the CDR3. Deletions cut 0 bases from V and 3 bases from J, with 9 bases between. The germline CDR1 and CDR2 sequences are SGHRS and YFSETQ. CDR3 in amino acids: CASSLGRTEETQYF. The DNA for the CDR3 is TGCGCCAGCAGCTTGGGAAGGACAGAAGAGACCCAGTACTTC.

This chain links TRBV6-5 with TRBJ1-2, with D possibly TRBD1 on 6 matching bases. The germline V and J ends were trimmed by 2 bases and 2 bases, with 12 bases remaining between them. Germline-derived CDR1 and CDR2 are MNHEY and SVGAGI. The length of the CDR3 is 15 residues. The CDR3 bases are TGTGCCAGCAGTTACGGGCGACAGGCCAACTATGGCTACACCTTC. It codes for CASSYGRQANYGYTF.

The chain recombines TRBV10-3 with TRBJ1-1; the D is unclear. Germline V gives CDR1 ENHRY, CDR2 SYGVKD. Between the trimmed V and J ends, which lost 2 bases and 3 bases, there was a span of 4 bases. The CDR3 totals 12 residues. Written as DNA, the CDR3 is TGTGCCATCAGTGAGACGGACACTGAAGCTTTCTTT. This gives the protein CAISETDTEAFF.

The V gene is TRBV7-3, the J gene TRBJ2-5, with 11 bases aligning to TRBD2. Looked up from germline, CDR1 is SGHTA and CDR2 is FQGTGA. The V segment lost 1 base and the J segment 5 bases; nucleotides outside the gene matches: 9. The CDR3 runs to 17 residues. CDR3 amino acids: CASSLRTLAGGGETQYF. In DNA, the CDR3 is TGTGCCAGCAGCTTAAGGACCTTAGCGGGAGGGGGGGAGACCCAGTACTTC.

The chain combines TRBV29-1 with TRBJ2-1; 8 nucleotides match TRBD1. The CDR3 runs to 16 residues. The V and J ends lost 6 bases and 0 bases, in that order; junction bases with no gene match: 10. The germline CDR1 and CDR2 sequences are SQVTM and ANQGSEA. The CDR3 region is CSVRWTGPNSYNEQFF. The CDR3 region has the DNA TGCAGCGTCCGGTGGACAGGGCCAAACTCCTACAATGAGCAGTTCTTC.

This rearrangement joins TRBV9 to TRBJ1-3; possibly TRBD1 for D (6 bases). The V and J ends lost 1 base and 7 bases respectively, with 24 bases between them. This CDR3 is built from 18 residues. In germline, CDR1 is SGDLS, CDR2 YYNGEE. The CDR3 loop is CASSVPDLFTGRENTIYF. In nucleotides, the CDR3 is TGTGCCAGCAGCGTACCAGACCTATTTACAGGGAGGGAGAACACCATATATTTT.

The chain joins TRBV27 to TRBJ1-5; 7 positions match TRBD1. CDR1 and CDR2 from the germline V gene are MNHEY and SMNVEV (reference sequence). The ends lost 3 bases at V and 7 bases at J; junction bases unmatched: 3. The CDR3 is 13 amino acids. Here the CDR3 DNA reads TGTGCCAGCAGTTTGACAGGGCGGCAGCCCCAGCATTTT. Its translation is CASSLTGRQPQHF.

The rearrangement links TRBV19 to TRBJ2-7, with 13 bases fitting TRBD2. CDR3 size: 14 residues. V shed 6 bases, J shed 3 bases, and the junction held 2 bases outside the gene matches. Looked up from germline, CDR1 is LNHDA and CDR2 is SQIVND (reference sequence). CDR3 nucleotide sequence: TGTGCCAGTAGCTGGACTAGCGGGAGCTACGAGCAGTACTTC. Its protein is CASSWTSGSYEQYF.

V and J are TRBV5-4 and TRBJ2-1; D might be TRBD2 (5 bases). Germline V gene data show CDR1 as SGHNT and CDR2 as YYREEE (reference sequence). With 10 bases removed from V and 7 bases from J, the gap between germline ends came to 12 bases. This CDR3 contains 11 residues. CDR3 DNA sequence: TGTGCCGGACTCGATAAGAATGAGCAGTTCTTC. Translation gives CAGLDKNEQFF. The full variable domain, its missing parts supplied by reference TRBV5-4 and TRBJ2-1, is ETGVTQSPTHLIKTRGQQVTLRCSSQSGHNTVSWYQQALGQGPQFIFQYYREEENGRGNFPPRFSGLQFPNYSSELNVNALELDDSALYLCAGLDKNEQFFGPGTRLTVL.

This clone was found a few times. V usage is TRBV6-5 and J usage is TRBJ1-1; D ambiguous. Germline-derived CDR1 and CDR2 are MNHEY and SVGAGI. V was clipped by 2 bases and J by 3 bases, with 10 bases between them. The CDR3 loop spans 14 amino acids. The DNA for the CDR3 is TGTGCCAGCAGTTACATGGGGAGGGACACTGAAGCTTTCTTT. Protein: CASSYMGRDTEAFF.

The V call is TRBV24-1, the J call TRBJ2-3; 7 bases match TRBD1. Germline CDR1 KGHDR, CDR2 SFDVKD. Trimming removed 7 bases from V and 3 bases from J; junction bases left unmatched: 6. This CDR3 is 14 amino acids long. CDR3 sequence: CATSSTGMTDTQYF. The CDR3 region has the DNA TGTGCCACCAGCTCGACAGGGATGACAGATACGCAGTATTTT.

Points on this clone: The sample carries other DNA sequences with the same CDR3. The rearrangement uses TRBV24-1 and TRBJ2-2, with D unclear. Germline V CDR1 and CDR2: KGHDR, SFDVKD. The V and J ends lost 5 bases and 2 bases respectively, with 8 bases between them. The CDR3 length is 14 residues. CDR3 coding DNA: TGTGCCACCAGTGGAACGGGTAACACCGGGGAGCTGTTTTTT. This encodes CATSGTGNTGELFF.

The rearrangement joins TRBV7-3 to TRBJ1-1, with D perhaps matching TRBD1 (5 bases). Trimming pared 5 bases from V and 2 bases from J, leaving 15 bases between. CDR1 is SGHTA, CDR2 FQGTGA, per germline. The CDR3 has 15 residues. The chain's CDR3 is CASSLSPTVNTEAFF. The CDR3 DNA reads as TGTGCCAGCAGCCTCTCGCCGACAGTAAACACTGAAGCTTTCTTT.

This chain links TRBV6-5 with TRBJ1-2; TRBD1 aligns across 7 bases. The CDR3 is made up of 12 amino acids. CDR1 and CDR2 (germline): MNHEY, SVGAGI. V was clipped by 6 bases and J by 5 bases; unmatched bases: 3. The CDR3 is CASSATGYGYTF. DNA for the CDR3: TGTGCCAGCAGCGCGACAGGGTATGGCTACACCTTC.

V and J are TRBV5-1 and TRBJ1-3; D not resolved. The CDR3 loop spans 14 amino acids. V dropped 0 bases and J dropped 2 bases, with 6 bases sitting between them. Germline V gives CDR1 SGHRS, CDR2 YFSETQ. CDR3 sequence reads: CASSLVSPGNTIYF. In nucleotides, the CDR3 is TGCGCCAGCAGCTTGGTGTCTCCTGGAAACACCATATATTTT.

This clone was observed a few times. The V gene is TRBV28, the J gene TRBJ2-1; TRBD1 might be the D (6 bases). The CDR3 is made up of 12 amino acids. The germline CDR1 and CDR2 sequences are MDHEN and SYDVKM. V was shortened by 6 bases and J by 10 bases, with 13 bases between the two germline ends. Here the CDR3 reads CASRRQVFEQFF. The DNA of the CDR3 is TGTGCCAGCAGGAGACAGGTTTTCGAGCAGTTCTTC.

The chain is built from TRBV5-1 and TRBJ2-7; a possible D gene is TRBD2 (6 bases). The V end lost 0 bases, the J end lost 5 bases, and 15 bases lay between the germline ends. There are 15 residues in the CDR3. Per the germline V gene, CDR1 is SGHRS and CDR2 is YFSETQ. The CDR3 DNA sequence: TGCGCCAGCAGCTTGGGAGTCGTCAGGGAGGACGAGCAGTACTTC. This encodes CASSLGVVREDEQYF.

CDR3: CASSPPGRGYGYTF. DNA for the CDR3: TGTGCCAGCTCACCACCCGGACGGGGCTATGGCTACACCTTC. V usage is TRBV18 and J usage is TRBJ1-2; D gene uncertain. Germline V CDR1 and CDR2: KGHSH, LQKENI. Trimming stripped 0 bases from V and 4 bases from J, with 9 bases between. This CDR3 comprises 14 residues.